Listed below are T cell receptor beta chains from one sample, sequenced in a study of siplizumab effects on memory and regulatory T cells. Clones were sequenced by immunoSEQ multiplex PCR, and TCRdb holds only the in-frame ones, with some missing. Here the sample spans about 100,000 clones, 91% being singletons. The sample taken for sequencing was CD4+ T cells sorted from blood. The receptors derive from a human donor in good health. Some clones in this sample may be carry-over from other donors' samples. Each CDR3 is given with its conserved first and last residue. The order of the fields is D gene, V gene, J gene, clone size, CDR3 protein, CDR3 DNA. A D gene is named only where the DNA matches it firmly. Clone size, where shown, is once, few, many, or a class for clones that have expanded.

D gene: .
V gene: TRBV11-3
J gene: TRBJ2-7
clone size: once
CDR3 protein: CASSPGGGGYEQYF
CDR3 DNA: TGTGCCAGCAGCCCGGGGGGAGGGGGCTACGAGCAGTACTTC

D gene: TRBD2
V gene: TRBV29-1
J gene: TRBJ2-1
clone size: .
CDR3 protein: CSVEGTSSDEQFF
CDR3 DNA: TGCAGCGTTGAAGGGACTAGCTCCGATGAGCAGTTCTTC

D gene: .
V gene: TRBV11-2
J gene: TRBJ2-7
clone size: .
CDR3 protein: CASSPSAVGEQYF
CDR3 DNA: TGTGCCAGCAGCCCCTCCGCCGTGGGCGAGCAGTACTTC

D gene: .
V gene: TRBV6-1
J gene: TRBJ2-2
clone size: .
CDR3 protein: CASNGGFGTGELFF
CDR3 DNA: TGTGCCAGCAACGGGGGATTTGGCACCGGGGAGCTGTTTTTT

D gene: TRBD2
V gene: TRBV14
J gene: TRBJ2-3
clone size: .
CDR3 protein: CASSLRLAASTDTQYF
CDR3 DNA: TGTGCCAGCAGCCTCAGACTAGCGGCCAGCACAGATACGCAGTATTTT

D gene: .
V gene: TRBV5-4
J gene: TRBJ2-7
clone size: .
CDR3 protein: CASSPRDGSYEQYF
CDR3 DNA: TGTGCCAGCAGCCCTAGGGACGGATCCTACGAGCAGTACTTC

D gene: .
V gene: TRBV7-9
J gene: TRBJ1-1
clone size: .
CDR3 protein: CASSLALIEQAFF
CDR3 DNA: TGTGCCAGCAGCTTAGCTCTTATCGAGCAAGCTTTCTTT

D gene: .
V gene: TRBV7-6
J gene: TRBJ2-2
clone size: .
CDR3 protein: CASSSYRARTGELFF
CDR3 DNA: TGTGCCAGCAGCTCTTACAGGGCTAGGACCGGGGAGCTGTTTTTT

D gene: TRBD1
V gene: TRBV29-1
J gene: TRBJ2-7
clone size: .
CDR3 protein: CSVAGTGGYEQYF
CDR3 DNA: TGCAGCGTTGCCGGGACAGGGGGTTACGAGCAGTACTTC

D gene: .
V gene: TRBV7-6
J gene: TRBJ2-7
clone size: .
CDR3 protein: CASSPHERRDYEQYF
CDR3 DNA: TGTGCCAGCAGCCCTCATGAGCGGAGGGATTACGAGCAGTACTTC

D gene: .
V gene: TRBV28
J gene: TRBJ1-2
clone size: once
CDR3 protein: CASSRAGRYGYTF
CDR3 DNA: TGTGCCAGCAGTAGGGCAGGGCGGTATGGCTACACCTTC

D gene: .
V gene: TRBV18
J gene: TRBJ2-1
clone size: .
CDR3 protein: CASSSRTAGQGVAYNEQFF
CDR3 DNA: TGTGCCAGCTCAAGCAGGACAGCTGGCCAGGGAGTTGCCTACAATGAGCAGTTCTTC

D gene: .
V gene: TRBV7-6
J gene: TRBJ2-3
clone size: .
CDR3 protein: CASSLRLGDTDTQYF
CDR3 DNA: TGTGCCAGCAGCTTAAGGTTAGGGGACACAGATACGCAGTATTTT

D gene: .
V gene: TRBV19
J gene: TRBJ2-3
clone size: .
CDR3 protein: CASSIGGTPTDTQYF
CDR3 DNA: TGTGCCAGTAGTATAGGGGGGACACCCACAGATACGCAGTATTTT

D gene: .
V gene: TRBV6-4
J gene: TRBJ2-3
clone size: .
CDR3 protein: CASSRRAGDTQYF
CDR3 DNA: TGTGCCAGCAGCCGGCGGGCGGGGGATACGCAGTATTTT

D gene: TRBD2
V gene: TRBV7-9
J gene: TRBJ2-1
clone size: .
CDR3 protein: CASSLPSGRVREQFF
CDR3 DNA: TGTGCCAGCAGCTTACCCAGCGGGAGGGTCCGGGAGCAGTTCTTC

D gene: .
V gene: TRBV4-2
J gene: TRBJ1-1
clone size: .
CDR3 protein: CASSQGARERAFF
CDR3 DNA: TGTGCCAGCAGCCAAGGGGCGAGAGAACGGGCTTTCTTT

D gene: .
V gene: TRBV2
J gene: TRBJ1-5
clone size: once
CDR3 protein: CASSEWVNQPQHF
CDR3 DNA: TGTGCCAGCAGTGAATGGGTCAATCAGCCCCAGCATTTT

D gene: TRBD2
V gene: TRBV5-1
J gene: TRBJ2-7
clone size: .
CDR3 protein: CASRTSGSHEQYF
CDR3 DNA: TGCGCCAGCCGGACTAGCGGGAGCCACGAGCAGTACTTC

D gene: .
V gene: TRBV19
J gene: TRBJ2-7
clone size: .
CDR3 protein: CASSPRWTGYEQYF
CDR3 DNA: TGTGCCAGTAGTCCCCGTTGGACGGGCTACGAGCAGTACTTC

D gene: .
V gene: TRBV5-1
J gene: TRBJ2-5
clone size: .
CDR3 protein: CASSLGVGRIQETQYF
CDR3 DNA: TGCGCCAGCAGCTTGGGGGTTGGGAGGATCCAAGAGACCCAGTACTTC

D gene: .
V gene: TRBV6-5
J gene: TRBJ1-5
clone size: .
CDR3 protein: CASSRTGFIQPQHF
CDR3 DNA: TGTGCCAGCAGTCGTACAGGGTTCATTCAGCCCCAGCATTTT

D gene: TRBD2
V gene: TRBV28
J gene: TRBJ2-3
clone size: .
CDR3 protein: CASSSPSGSRTDTQYF
CDR3 DNA: TGTGCCAGCAGTTCCCCTAGCGGGAGTCGCACAGATACGCAGTATTTT

D gene: TRBD1
V gene: TRBV7-9
J gene: TRBJ2-3
clone size: .
CDR3 protein: CASSPGTGGFNQPQYF
CDR3 DNA: TGTGCCAGCAGCCCGGGGACAGGGGGTTTCAATCAGCCCCAGTATTTT

D gene: TRBD1
V gene: TRBV19
J gene: TRBJ1-2
clone size: .
CDR3 protein: CASSIRDRGGGYTF
CDR3 DNA: TGTGCCAGTAGTATCCGGGACAGGGGTGGCGGCTACACCTTC

D gene: .
V gene: TRBV12-5
J gene: TRBJ2-2
clone size: once
CDR3 protein: CASGAGAGHRELFF
CDR3 DNA: TGTGCTAGTGGAGCAGGCGCCGGGCACCGGGAGCTGTTTTTT

D gene: .
V gene: TRBV5-5
J gene: TRBJ2-3
clone size: few
CDR3 protein: CASSLALPTSTDTQYF
CDR3 DNA: TGTGCCAGCAGCTTGGCCCTCCCCACTAGCACAGATACGCAGTATTTT

D gene: TRBD1
V gene: TRBV11-3
J gene: TRBJ2-6
clone size: .
CDR3 protein: CASSLGTGASGANVLTF
CDR3 DNA: TGTGCCAGCAGCTTAGGGACAGGGGCCTCTGGGGCCAACGTCCTGACTTTC

D gene: .
V gene: TRBV7-3
J gene: TRBJ2-1
clone size: .
CDR3 protein: CASSLFAREQFF
CDR3 DNA: TGTGCCAGCAGCTTATTCGCCCGTGAGCAGTTCTTC

D gene: TRBD2
V gene: TRBV9
J gene: TRBJ2-5
clone size: .
CDR3 protein: CASSVGTSGRAHQETQYF
CDR3 DNA: TGTGCCAGCAGCGTCGGGACTAGCGGGAGGGCCCACCAAGAGACCCAGTACTTC

D gene: .
V gene: TRBV10-3
J gene: TRBJ1-1
clone size: once
CDR3 protein: CAISGGTPNTEAFF
CDR3 DNA: TGTGCCATCAGTGGAGGGACACCGAACACTGAAGCTTTCTTT

D gene: .
V gene: TRBV18
J gene: TRBJ2-7
clone size: .
CDR3 protein: CASSPQQASQEQYF
CDR3 DNA: TGTGCCAGCTCACCGCAGCAAGCTAGTCAGGAGCAGTACTTC

D gene: TRBD2
V gene: TRBV10-3
J gene: TRBJ2-2
clone size: .
CDR3 protein: CAISEPGLAGSNTGELFF
CDR3 DNA: TGTGCCATCAGTGAGCCAGGACTAGCGGGGTCGAACACCGGGGAGCTGTTTTTT

D gene: .
V gene: TRBV18
J gene: TRBJ2-6
clone size: .
CDR3 protein: CASSTDSGANVLTF
CDR3 DNA: TGTGCCAGCTCAACAGACTCTGGGGCCAACGTCCTGACTTTC

D gene: .
V gene: TRBV7-2
J gene: TRBJ2-1
clone size: .
CDR3 protein: CASSIIGRNEQFF
CDR3 DNA: TGTGCCAGCAGCATAATTGGCCGGAATGAGCAGTTCTTC

D gene: TRBD2
V gene: TRBV2
J gene: TRBJ2-6
clone size: .
CDR3 protein: CASGNPGGGAVRSGANVLTF
CDR3 DNA: TGTGCCAGCGGAAACCCGGGAGGGGGGGCAGTCCGCTCTGGGGCCAACGTCCTGACTTTC

D gene: TRBD1
V gene: TRBV29-1
J gene: TRBJ2-1
clone size: .
CDR3 protein: CSAGQDEVQFF
CDR3 DNA: TGCAGCGCTGGACAGGATGAAGTGCAGTTCTTC

D gene: .
V gene: TRBV15
J gene: TRBJ2-5
clone size: .
CDR3 protein: CATSRALGEAATQYF
CDR3 DNA: TGTGCCACCAGCAGAGCTTTGGGGGAGGCAGCGACCCAGTACTTC

D gene: .
V gene: TRBV10-1
J gene: TRBJ2-5
clone size: .
CDR3 protein: CASSESGRPKTQYF
CDR3 DNA: TGCGCCAGCAGTGAGTCGGGCAGGCCCAAGACCCAGTACTTC

D gene: TRBD2
V gene: TRBV6-6
J gene: TRBJ2-3
clone size: .
CDR3 protein: CATGREEPPADTQYF
CDR3 DNA: TGTGCCACCGGGAGGGAGGAGCCCCCAGCAGATACGCAGTATTTT

D gene: .
V gene: TRBV29-1
J gene: TRBJ2-7
clone size: .
CDR3 protein: CSVSGDRSTPYEQYF
CDR3 DNA: TGCAGCGTTAGCGGCGATAGGTCTACCCCCTACGAGCAGTACTTC

D gene: TRBD1
V gene: TRBV2
J gene: TRBJ2-7
clone size: .
CDR3 protein: CASSARQGSVDEQYF
CDR3 DNA: TGTGCCAGCAGTGCGAGACAGGGGTCGGTTGACGAGCAGTACTTC